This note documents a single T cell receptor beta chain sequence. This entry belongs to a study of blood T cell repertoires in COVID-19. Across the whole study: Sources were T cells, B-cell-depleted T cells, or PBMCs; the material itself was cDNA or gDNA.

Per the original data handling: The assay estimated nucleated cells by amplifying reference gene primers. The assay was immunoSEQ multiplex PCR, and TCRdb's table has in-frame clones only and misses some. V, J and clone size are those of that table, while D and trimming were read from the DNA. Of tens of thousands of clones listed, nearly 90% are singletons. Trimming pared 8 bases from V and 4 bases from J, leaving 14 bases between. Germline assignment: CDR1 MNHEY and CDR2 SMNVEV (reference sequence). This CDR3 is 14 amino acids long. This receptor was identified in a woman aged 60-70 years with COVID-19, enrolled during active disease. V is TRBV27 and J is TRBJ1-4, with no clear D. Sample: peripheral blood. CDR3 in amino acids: CASRRRAFNEKLFF. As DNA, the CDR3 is TGTGCCAGCCGGAGACGAGCGTTTAATGAAAAACTGTTTTTT.